This entry concerns a single T cell receptor (beta chain). The target antigen is unknown. 60 Vbeta and 13 Jbeta primers were used in PCR. Profiling relied on immunoSEQ multiplex PCR, and the TCRdb table lists in-frame clones only, not all of them. The table lists over 100,000 clones, over 60% of them singletons, with 4.2% in the top ten. This sample is drawn from a study of cytomegalovirus exposure and HLA in healthy donors. The CDR3 has 15 residues. Germline V gene lookup returns CDR1 SGHRS and CDR2 YFSETQ. V lost 0 bases and J lost 8; bases outside the gene matches: 6. Study observations and caveats: Presence/absence comparisons presumed near-even sequencing depth among donors. In a later analysis, specific HLA alleles were associated with approximately 17,000 TCR beta sequences at a 0.05 false discovery rate.

What was sequenced was PBMCs. The TCR was taken from a male donor in good health and CMV-seropositive. The genes are TRBV5-1 and TRBJ2-1; 9 nucleotides agree with TRBD2. The CDR3 DNA reads as TGCGCCAGCAGCTTGGCCGGGACTAGCAGTGATGAGCAGTTCTTC. It translates to CASSLAGTSSDEQFF.